Presented here are 4 T cell receptor beta chains from one specimen sequenced in a study of human T cells and chemical hapten exposure (dated by TCRdb to about 2021). Libraries were built with RACE. Sequenced on a NextSeq 500. TCRdb reprocessed the public reads (quality trimming at Q25 with fastp, clone calling with MiXCR) and kept in-frame beta chains. Each record represents a unique CDR3 protein, reported with the most common genes and DNA among its rows. Here the sample has tens of thousands of distinct CDR3 sequences; about 9.4% occur a single time. Together, the top ten hold less than 5% of the sample. Sample time point, as interpreted from the label and publication: patch test 2, 6 weeks after DPC sensitization. The treatment or condition label corresponds to: therapeutic diphenylcyclopropenone sensitization with weekly scalp DPC. The sequenced sample was whole blood, obtained in connection with sensitization to the hapten diphenylcyclopropenone (DPC). The receptors come from a woman between 45 and 60 years old with alopecia areata. Some clones in this sample may be carry-over from other donors' samples.

This clonotype was observed a handful of times. This chain connects TRBV7-9 to TRBJ2-5, with D possibly TRBD1 on 6 matching bases. Germline CDR1 SEHNR, CDR2 FQNEAQ (reference sequence). The CDR3 spans 15 residues. The V end was cut by 1 base, the J end by 1 base, with 10 bases between. The CDR3 nucleotides read TGTGCCAGCAGCTTAGTGGGGGACACCCAAGAGACCCAGTACTTC. It specifies CASSLVGDTQETQYF.

The chain carries TRBV5-1 and TRBJ2-7; D remains ambiguous. The length of the CDR3 is 14 residues. Germline V gene data show CDR1 as SGHRS and CDR2 as YFSETQ. V was trimmed by 1 base and J by 2 bases, leaving 10 bases between them. CDR3 residues: CASSLIVLPYEQYF. DNA of the CDR3: TGCGCCAGCAGCTTGATCGTACTACCCTACGAGCAGTACTTC.

The gene calls are TRBV10-3 and TRBJ2-3; 7 nucleotides align to TRBD1. Germline-derived CDR1 and CDR2 are ENHRY and SYGVKD. V lost 3 bases and J lost 6; bases outside the gene matches: 6. This CDR3 spans 14 amino acids. In nucleotides, the CDR3 is TGTGCCATCAGTGAAGCTCACAGGGGTGATACGCAGTATTTT. Its protein product is CAISEAHRGDTQYF.

This clonotype was seen ten or more times. J is TRBJ2-7 and V is TRBV7-9, with 9 bases identical to TRBD1. After removal of 9 bases from V and 4 bases from J, the junction contained 16 bases not matched to a gene. This CDR3 is built from 16 residues. Germline-derived CDR1 and CDR2 are SEHNR and FQNEAQ (reference sequence). The CDR3: CARSPSGTGKTYEQYF. CDR3 sequence (DNA): TGTGCCAGAAGCCCCTCCGGGACAGGGAAGACTTACGAGCAGTACTTC.